The T cell receptor (beta chain) under discussion was sequenced for a study of T cell repertoires in cytomegalovirus infection. About the research overall: The authors relied on CMV epitopes, both recently identified HLA-C-restricted and well-studied HLA-B-restricted. Both a matching HLA type and CMV infection were indicated by public TCR beta signatures. General study findings and limits: Cumulative public TCR beta family frequency identified carriers of CMV plus the relevant HLA.

TCRdb re-called the reads with MiXCR, one entry per CDR3 protein. The table lists 300,000 to 400,000 distinct CDR3 sequences, 25% to 30% of them singletons. Germline V gene data show CDR1 as MNHEY and CDR2 as SMNVEV (reference sequence). J lost 0 bases, V lost 6 bases, and 16 bases had no gene match. The CDR3 consists of 19 residues. As to this clonotype: Antigen: not known.

The receptor was derived from a human donor in good health (CMV status not recorded). Some clones in this sample may be carry-over from other donors' samples. Sequencing used cultured PBMCs, obtained from culture after CMV antigen stimulation. The rearrangement uses TRBV27 and TRBJ2-1, with 8 bases that match TRBD2. The CDR3: CASSPLADVKMSSYNEQFF. In DNA form, the CDR3 reads TGTGCCAGCAGCCCACTAGCGGATGTAAAGATGAGCTCCTACAATGAGCAGTTCTTC.